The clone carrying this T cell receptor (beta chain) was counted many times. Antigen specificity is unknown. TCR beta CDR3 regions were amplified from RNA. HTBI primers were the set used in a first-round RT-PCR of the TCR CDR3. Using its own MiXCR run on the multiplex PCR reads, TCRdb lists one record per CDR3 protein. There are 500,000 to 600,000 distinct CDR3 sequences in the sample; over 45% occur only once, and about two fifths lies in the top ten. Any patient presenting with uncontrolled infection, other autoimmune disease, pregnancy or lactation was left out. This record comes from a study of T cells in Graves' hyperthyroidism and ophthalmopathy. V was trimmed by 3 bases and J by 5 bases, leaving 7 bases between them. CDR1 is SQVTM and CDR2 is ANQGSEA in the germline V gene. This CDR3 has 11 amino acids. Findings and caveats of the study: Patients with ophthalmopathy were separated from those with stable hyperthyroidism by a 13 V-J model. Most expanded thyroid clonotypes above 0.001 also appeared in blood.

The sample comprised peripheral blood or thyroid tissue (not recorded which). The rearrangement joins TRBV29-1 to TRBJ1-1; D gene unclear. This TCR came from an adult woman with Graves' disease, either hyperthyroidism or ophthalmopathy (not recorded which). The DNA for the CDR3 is TGCAGCGTTGACGTTGGGACTGAAGCTTTCTTT. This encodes CSVDVGTEAFF.